These 10 T cell receptor beta chains were all obtained from the same sample, sequenced in a study of T-cell reconstitution after alpha-beta-depleted transplantation in children. Unique molecular identifiers were incorporated when the TCRbeta library was constructed. From the PCR reads, TCRdb called clonotypes with MiXCR, one entry per CDR3 protein. The top ten hold 5% to 7% of the sample, which has hundreds of thousands of distinct CDR3 sequences, around 8% seen once. The sequences come from PBMCs, mostly from graft donor cells, collected 180 days after TCRalphabeta/CD19-depleted stem cell transplant. Receptor source: a male patient younger than 18 who had a stem cell transplant for acute lymphoblastic leukemia, so the T cells may come from the graft donor.

This clonotype appeared many times. The rearrangement uses TRBV28 and TRBJ1-5, with D tentatively TRBD1 (5 bases). In germline, CDR1 is MDHEN, CDR2 SYDVKM. Trimming pared 5 bases from V and 6 bases from J, leaving 8 bases between. This CDR3 region has 12 residues. This CDR3 is CASSVRVQPQHF. The CDR3 DNA follows: TGTGCCAGCAGTGTCAGGGTTCAGCCCCAGCATTTT.

This clonotype has ten or more counts. The V gene is TRBV2, the J gene TRBJ1-2; the D is unclear. Germline V CDR1 and CDR2: SNHLY, FYNNEI. Trimming left V 4 bases short and J 6 bases short, with 3 bases between. The CDR3 covers 10 residues. In DNA, the CDR3 is TGTGCCAGCAGTGCAAATGGCTACACCTTC. Its translation is CASSANGYTF.

This clonotype has at least ten counts. J is TRBJ1-5 and V is TRBV24-1; D gene uncertain. The V gene lost 0 bases and the J gene lost 5 bases, with 7 bases spanning the gap. The CDR3 length is 14 residues. Germline CDR1 reads KGHDR; CDR2 reads SFDVKD. CDR3 sequence (DNA): TGTGCCACCAGTGATTTGGGGAGAGATCAGCCCCAGCATTTT. Its translation: CATSDLGRDQPQHF.

This clonotype was picked up a small number of times. The chain couples TRBV28 to TRBJ2-3; 15 bases line up with TRBD2. The J segment lost 6 bases and the V segment lost 4 bases, leaving 8 bases of the junction unmatched. Germline-derived CDR1 and CDR2 are MDHEN and SYDVKM. The CDR3 consists of 17 residues. The CDR3 DNA sequence: TGTGCCAGCAGTTCGGGACTAGCGGGAGGAATTATGGATACGCAGTATTTT. Translation gives CASSSGLAGGIMDTQYF.

This clonotype was detected ten times or more. The chain is built from TRBV3-1 and TRBJ1-6, with 8 bases identical to TRBD1. CDR1 is LGHDT, CDR2 YNNKEL, per germline (reference sequence). The CDR3 extends over 14 amino acids. J lost 11 bases, V lost 3 bases, and 6 bases had no gene match. The DNA for the CDR3 is TGTGCCAGCAGCCATGGACAGGGTGGGGCACCCCTCCACTTT. Protein product: CASSHGQGGAPLHF.

This clonotype was seen at least ten times. The V and J genes are TRBV24-1 and TRBJ2-3, with no clear D. Per the germline V gene, CDR1 is KGHDR and CDR2 is SFDVKD. This CDR3 contains 13 residues. V was trimmed by 4 bases and J by 6 bases, leaving 10 bases between them. The CDR3 region has the DNA TGTGCCACCAGTGACTCGGAATCGGATACGCAGTATTTT. This translates into CATSDSESDTQYF.

This clonotype came up many times. CDR3: CASSLGVPNQPQHF. The CDR3 bases are TGTGCCAGCAGTTTAGGGGTCCCCAATCAGCCCCAGCATTTT. V is TRBV12-3 or TRBV12-4 and J is TRBJ1-5, with D hard to call. This CDR3 spans 14 amino acids. V gave up 1 base and J gave up 3 bases, with 7 bases separating them.

This clonotype was counted many times. The chain joins TRBV29-1 to TRBJ1-2, with a weak D call TRBD1 (6 bases). V dropped 4 bases and J dropped 5 bases, with 14 bases sitting between them. Germline V CDR1 and CDR2: SQVTM, ANQGSEA. CDR3 length equals 13 residues. DNA for the CDR3: TGCAGCGTTGGGGACACGATCTTATATGGCTACACCTTC. Translated: CSVGDTILYGYTF.

This clonotype was seen at least ten times. The gene calls are TRBV29-1 and TRBJ2-1; D is unclear. The CDR3 length is 9 residues. V lost 4 bases and J lost 9, with 4 bases in between. Per the germline V gene, CDR1 is SQVTM and CDR2 is ANQGSEA. CDR3 amino acids: CSVGGEQFF. Here the CDR3 DNA reads TGCAGCGTTGGGGGTGAGCAGTTCTTC.

This clonotype was seen more than once but under ten times. V is TRBV6-5 and J is TRBJ2-7; 7 nucleotides agree with TRBD1. V trimming: 0 bases; J trimming: 3 bases; junction bases outside the gene matches: 8. The CDR3 covers 16 residues. The germline V gene has CDR1 MNHEY and CDR2 SVGAGI. The CDR3 sequence: CASSYSVRGTDYEQYF. CDR3 sequence (DNA): TGTGCCAGCAGTTACTCGGTGAGGGGGACAGACTACGAGCAGTACTTC.